This TCR beta chain was captured in a study of identical twins. Germline V gene data show CDR1 as MNHEY and CDR2 as SMNVEV (reference sequence). Trimming stripped 3 bases from V and 3 bases from J, with 11 bases between. The CDR3 runs 14 residues. This clonotype was seen just once. No antigen is known for it. A universal primer site was added by template switching, and unique molecular identifiers were carried by the cDNA. TCRdb passed the 5' RACE reads through MiXCR, listing each CDR3 protein once. The sample has over 550,000 distinct CDR3 sequences; under 8.5% are singletons. Broader study findings: Conclusions relied on cross-sectional statistical analysis, not following the same donors.

This same sample was also part of a study on yellow fever vaccine responses in identical twins.

The chain couples TRBV27 to TRBJ1-1; D is undetermined. The sequence came from a woman under 30 in good health. Sequencing input: PBMCs. This chain's CDR3 is CASSFLGRDTEAFF. Here the CDR3 DNA reads TGTGCCAGCAGTTTTTTGGGGAGGGACACTGAAGCTTTCTTT.